The sequence of this T cell receptor beta chain was determined in a study of blood T cell repertoires in COVID-19. As for the study in general: Samples taken during acute and convalescent COVID-19 were collected in the United States, Italy and Spain. Nucleic acid was either cDNA or gDNA, and it came from T cells, B-cell-depleted T cells, or PBMCs.

Germline V lookup: CDR1 SGHTA, CDR2 FQGNSA. Trimming removed 3 bases from V and 2 bases from J; junction bases left unmatched: 4. This CDR3 spans 14 amino acids. Original handling: Scientists estimated how many nucleated cells there were by amplifying reference gene primers. The assay was immunoSEQ multiplex PCR, and TCRdb's table has in-frame clones only and misses some. The V and J calls and clone size are taken from that table; D and trimming were inferred from the DNA. Among around 130,000 clones listed, roughly 80% were seen once. The rearrangement joins TRBV7-2 to TRBJ2-7; 7 nucleotides line up with TRBD2. This clonotype originated in a human donor in a cohort sampled during active COVID-19. The specimen was peripheral blood. In DNA form, the CDR3 reads TGTGCCAGCAGCTTGCTGGCGGGGGCCTACGAGCAGTACTTC. Translating gives CASSLLAGAYEQYF.